This paragraph covers one T cell receptor (beta chain) sequence. Its antigen is as yet unknown. The data were obtained in a study of cytomegalovirus exposure and HLA in healthy donors. Study-level findings and limits: The analysis excluded some indistinguishable V segments, including TRBV6-2 and TRBV6-3. Confirmation was obtained in vitro that a few CMV-associated chains are specific for CMV antigens. For presence/absence analyses, sequencing depth was assumed to be roughly uniform across donors.

PCR used 60 Vbeta primers and 13 Jbeta primers. Using immunoSEQ multiplex PCR, the repertoire was profiled, and TCRdb retains in-frame clones only, with some absent. The table shows about 160,000 clones, with 80% to 90% occurring only once. V was shortened by 4 bases and J by 0 bases, with 12 bases between the two germline ends. Germline V gene data show CDR1 as SGDLS and CDR2 as YYNGEE. The CDR3 extends over 15 amino acids. Specimen: PBMCs. The rearrangement links TRBV9 to TRBJ2-3; D call uncertain. The source of this sequence is a man between 18 and 35 years old in good health and CMV-seronegative. CDR3 protein: CASSPRGISTDTQYF. CDR3 sequence (DNA): TGTGCCAGCAGCCCTCGAGGTATCAGCACAGATACGCAGTATTTT.